The 18 T cell receptor beta chains given below trace back to one sample, sequenced in a study of beta chain features in type 1 diabetes (dated 2018 in TCRdb). The library was produced with the immunoSEQ multiplex PCR assay. All of the isolated RNA was reverse transcribed with the High Capacity cDNA Reverse Transcription Kit, so expressed TCRB transcripts were sequenced. Held by TCRdb, this immuneACCESS table contains in-frame sequences only and omits some clones. Under half of the omission traces to an unresolved V gene where checked; the cause of the rest is unknown. The sample table holds 860,000 or so clones, of which under 20% were seen once. The top ten clones comprise 0.02% to 0.025% of the sample. Sequenced material: naive CD4+ T cells from blood. According to the study, the label for this sample's cell subset or site signals: true naive CD4+ T cells. These receptor sequences come from a young woman in good health.

The rearrangement joins TRBV13 to TRBJ2-1; TRBD2 agrees at 9 bases. This CDR3 comprises 15 residues. The trim removed 4 bases at V and 7 bases at J, leaving 8 bases unmatched. CDR1 and CDR2 from the germline V gene are PRHDT and FYEKMQ (reference sequence). In nucleotides, the CDR3 is TGTGCCAGCAGCTCCCGGCTAGCGGGATCTAATGAGCAGTTCTTC. Translating gives CASSSRLAGSNEQFF.

This clone was counted between two and nine times. The rearrangement joins TRBV27 to TRBJ2-7; D may be TRBD1 or TRBD2 (5 bases each). Between the trimmed V and J ends, which lost 3 bases and 6 bases, there was a span of 24 bases. The CDR3 contains 17 residues. Germline-derived CDR1 and CDR2 are MNHEY and SMNVEV (reference sequence). The CDR3 DNA sequence: TGTGCCAGCAGTTTTCTCGCCCTGGGGGAGAAAACTTGCGAGCAGTACTTC. It yields the protein CASSFLALGEKTCEQYF.

The V gene is TRBV5-4, the J gene TRBJ2-1; the match to TRBD2 covers 8 bases. The ends lost 5 bases at V and 6 bases at J; junction bases unmatched: 10. The CDR3 runs 15 residues. CDR1 and CDR2 (germline): SGHNT, YYREEE (reference sequence). The CDR3 nucleotides are TGTGCCAGCAGAACCGGGACTAGGTTAGGCAATGAGCAGTTCTTC. This gives the protein CASRTGTRLGNEQFF.

This clone showed up just a few times. This chain joins TRBV6-6 and TRBJ2-3; D remains ambiguous. With 6 bases removed from V and 4 bases from J, the gap between germline ends came to 14 bases. This CDR3 region has 14 residues. Per germline, CDR1 MNHNY and CDR2 SVGAGI (reference sequence). The chain's CDR3 is CASSAMGWADTQYF. The CDR3 DNA reads as TGTGCCAGCAGCGCCATGGGCTGGGCAGATACGCAGTATTTT.

The chain uses TRBV7-8 and TRBJ2-7; TRBD2 matches 14 bases. The CDR3 runs 18 residues. With V trimmed by 5 bases and J by 6 bases, 15 bases remained unmatched. Germline lookup yields CDR1 SGHVS and CDR2 FQNEAQ. CDR3 nucleotide sequence: TGTGCCAGCAGCCCCCACGGGACTAGCGGGAGTCCCCGGGTCGAGCAGTACTTC. The encoded protein is CASSPHGTSGSPRVEQYF. Supplemented by reference TRBV7-8 and TRBJ2-7, the full variable domain reads GAGVSQSPRYKVAKRGQDVALRCDPISGHVSLFWYQQALGQGPEFLTYFQNEAQLDKSGLPSDRFFAERPEGSVSTLKIQRTQQEDSAVYLCASSPHGTSGSPRVEQYFGPGTRLTVT.

This clone came up a few times. As DNA, the CDR3 is TGTGCCAGCAGCTTTCGACTAGCGGGACGCACAGATACGCAGTATTTT. Encoded protein: CASSFRLAGRTDTQYF. The V call is TRBV11-1, the J call TRBJ2-3; 11 bases match TRBD2. CDR3 length: 16 residues. Germline V gene data show CDR1 as SGHAT and CDR2 as FQDESV (reference sequence). J gave up 1 base and V 3 bases, and 3 bases lay outside the gene matches.

This clone turned up a few times. This chain uses TRBV10-3 with TRBJ2-7; D assignment may be TRBD1 or TRBD2 (5 bases each). The CDR3 consists of 12 residues. Germline CDR1 reads ENHRY; CDR2 reads SYGVKD. Trimming left V 6 bases short and J 6 bases short, with 12 bases between. As DNA, the CDR3 is TGTGCCATCAGGGGGTTGGGGGTCGAGCAGTACTTC. This sequence encodes CAIRGLGVEQYF.

This clone turned up a few times. V gene TRBV15 combines with J gene TRBJ2-1; D is tentatively TRBD1 or TRBD2 (7 bases each). The CDR3 loop spans 16 amino acids. The germline V gene has CDR1 LNHNV and CDR2 YYDKDF (reference sequence). Trimming pared 3 bases from V and 5 bases from J, leaving 17 bases between. The CDR3 here is CATSRGGTVGHNEQFF. In DNA, the CDR3 is TGTGCCACCAGCAGGGGGGGGACAGTGGGACACAATGAGCAGTTCTTC.

This clone was seen a few times. In the same sample, other DNA sequences code for this CDR3. This chain joins TRBV28 and TRBJ2-5; D unresolved. The CDR3 is 12 amino acids. V gave up 6 bases and J gave up 5 bases, with 10 bases separating them. The V gene's germline CDR1 is MDHEN and CDR2 SYDVKM. This chain's CDR3 is CASSLLRETQYF. The CDR3 DNA reads TGTGCCAGCAGCCTACTGCGGGAGACCCAGTACTTC.

The V gene is TRBV9, the J gene TRBJ2-5, with D unclear. Germline V CDR1 and CDR2: SGDLS, YYNGEE. This CDR3 has 15 residues. The V end was cut by 0 bases, the J end by 5 bases, with 14 bases between. CDR3 coding DNA: TGTGCCAGCAGCGTAGGGGCAGGCCTAGGGGAGACCCAGTACTTC. It translates to CASSVGAGLGETQYF.

This chain's CDR3 is CASSPNPTQYNEQFF. CDR3 nucleotides: TGTGCCAGCAGCCCCAACCCGACCCAGTACAATGAGCAGTTCTTC. The genes are TRBV7-3 and TRBJ2-1; D gene uncertain. The CDR3 runs 15 residues. V was clipped by 5 bases and J by 4 bases, with 15 bases between them. In germline, CDR1 is SGHTA, CDR2 FQGTGA.

This chain connects TRBV6-5 to TRBJ2-1, with TRBD2 matching over 8 bases. The CDR3 has 15 residues. V lost 6 bases, J lost 10 bases, and 14 bases stayed unmatched. Germline lookup yields CDR1 MNHEY and CDR2 SVGAGI. In DNA, the CDR3 is TGTGCCAGCAGACGGACTAGCCCCTTATATACGGAGCAGTTCTTC. This encodes CASRRTSPLYTEQFF.

This clone was observed a handful of times. The gene calls are TRBV19 and TRBJ2-2; 10 bases agree with TRBD2. V lost 9 bases to trimming and J lost 3 bases; unmatched junction nucleotides: 4. In germline, CDR1 is LNHDA, CDR2 SQIVND (reference sequence). The CDR3 is made up of 14 amino acids. CDR3 DNA sequence: TGTGCCAGCAGCGGGAGGGCAGACACCGGGGAGCTGTTTTTT. Translating it yields CASSGRADTGELFF.

In this sample, this clone turned up a few times. The gene calls are TRBV4-2 and TRBJ1-1; no clear D gene. Deletions cut 4 bases from V and 0 bases from J, with 21 bases between. There are 18 residues in the CDR3. Germline V gene lookup returns CDR1 LGHNA and CDR2 YNFKEQ. The CDR3 nucleotides read TGTGCCAGCAGCCCTAGAGGCGGTCCAATCCAACTGAACACTGAAGCTTTCTTT. Translating it yields CASSPRGGPIQLNTEAFF.

This clone was seen more than once but under ten times. The gene calls are TRBV19 and TRBJ1-5; D remains unclear. The CDR3 totals 12 residues. Germline values: CDR1 LNHDA, CDR2 SQIVND (reference sequence). The ends were cut back, 7 bases at V and 11 bases at J, with 15 bases in the middle. This chain's CDR3 is CASNDDPTAQHF. The DNA of the CDR3 is TGTGCCAGTAACGACGACCCTACGGCCCAGCATTTT.

The chain combines TRBV28 with TRBJ2-1; D unclear. V lost 7 bases, J lost 5 bases, and 21 bases lay in between. CDR3 size: 16 residues. Per the germline V gene, CDR1 is MDHEN and CDR2 is SYDVKM. CDR3 sequence (DNA): TGTGCCAGCACGTCGGATTCCGTCCTTTCGGACAATGAGCAGTTCTTC. Translation gives CASTSDSVLSDNEQFF.

This clone was seen repeatedly, ten times or more. At one end, the junction sequence differs from germline, possibly due to a read error. This rearrangement joins TRBV7-9 to TRBJ2-7; the match to TRBD1 covers 9 bases. Germline-derived CDR1 and CDR2 are SEHNR and FQNEAQ (reference sequence). This CDR3 has 11 amino acids. Here the CDR3 DNA reads TGTGCCAGCAGCCAGGGACAGGGCCTGACCTTC. Its translation: CASSQGQGLTF.

The gene calls are TRBV28 and TRBJ1-2; D gene unclear. V lost 10 bases, J lost 8 bases, and 14 bases lay in between. The CDR3 covers 11 residues. Germline V CDR1 and CDR2: MDHEN, SYDVKM. CDR3 in amino acids: CATTSQIGYTF. The CDR3 nucleotides are TGTGCCACCACTTCTCAGATAGGCTACACCTTC.